In its sample, the clone carrying this TCR beta chain was seen many times. Its antigen is unknown. The sample originates from a study of CD8 T cells in ankylosing spondylitis. The CDR3 length is 15 residues. V dropped 4 bases and J dropped 4; count of bases not matched to a gene: 7. The germline gives CDR1 SGHKS, CDR2 YYEKEE (reference sequence). Study results and limitations: It was reported that disease-linked clones were significantly enriched in matched ankylosing spondylitis synovial fluid. What appeared characteristic of ankylosing spondylitis blood was a TCR beta motif of under 10 highly homologous variants.

Quantitative 5'-RACE with molecular barcodes generated TCR beta libraries. TCRdb fed the 5' RACE reads into MiXCR, producing one record per CDR3 protein. The repertoire has 200,000 or so distinct CDR3 sequences, 13% of them found once; the top ten carry approximately 9.9%. Sequencing was performed on blood, either unsorted or a sorted T cell fraction (not recorded which). The clonotype comes from a female donor with ankylosing spondylitis or in good health (not recorded which). The chain recombines TRBV5-5 with TRBJ1-5; 8 bases are a match to TRBD1. The CDR3 loop is CASSERTGSNQPQHF. As DNA, the CDR3 is TGTGCCAGCAGCGAGAGGACAGGGTCAAATCAGCCCCAGCATTTT.